The 16 T cell receptor beta chains in this list originate from one sample, sequenced in a study of T cell responses to AZD1222 COVID-19 vaccine. The method was immunoSEQ multiplex PCR; TCRdb's version includes in-frame clones alone and lacks a portion of them. The repertoire holds 85,000 to 100,000 clones, with 65% to 90% as singletons. This sample comprised peripheral blood, obtained on day 0 of AZD1222 vaccination. These receptors were collected from an adult in good health.

This clone is a singleton in its sample. This chain links TRBV19 with TRBJ1-2; a possible D gene is TRBD1 (5 bases). CDR3 length: 15 residues. V was trimmed by 3 bases and J by 4 bases, leaving 15 bases between them. Germline V gene sequence: CDR1 LNHDA, CDR2 SQIVND (reference sequence). The CDR3 coding sequence is TGTGCCAGTAGTATCCTTGGACAAATCCGCTATGGCTACACCTTC. The encoded protein is CASSILGQIRYGYTF.

The CDR3 DNA reads TGTGCCAGCAGCCAAGCCGAAAGGGGGCTCAGTGGAAACACCATATATTTT. Protein: CASSQAERGLSGNTIYF. V and J are TRBV4-2 and TRBJ1-3; 7 nucleotides line up with TRBD1. The CDR3 runs 17 residues. Germline V gene data show CDR1 as LGHNA and CDR2 as YNFKEQ. V was pared by 1 base and J by 3 bases, with 9 bases of the junction left unmatched.

The chain couples TRBV7-6 to TRBJ2-2, with 7 bases aligning to TRBD1. The germline CDR1 and CDR2 sequences are SGHVS and FNYEAQ. With V trimmed by 5 bases and J by 2 bases, 8 bases remained unmatched. This CDR3 has 16 amino acids. CDR3 DNA sequence: TGTGCCAGCAGCCGGTACGGGACAGCCAACACCGGGGAGCTGTTTTTT. Amino acid sequence: CASSRYGTANTGELFF.

This rearrangement joins TRBV5-1 to TRBJ1-3; D is undetermined. Deletions cut 4 bases from V and 0 bases from J, with 17 bases between. The germline V gene has CDR1 SGHRS and CDR2 YFSETQ. The CDR3 length is 17 residues. The CDR3 nucleotides are TGCGCCAGCAGCCGGTCCCCCACGGAACGCTCTGGAAACACCATATATTTT. As protein: CASSRSPTERSGNTIYF.

The genes are TRBV6-1 and TRBJ2-7; no reliable D call. Germline V lookup: CDR1 MNHNS, CDR2 SASEGT. This CDR3 is built from 12 residues. The V end was cut by 2 bases, the J end by 3 bases, with 5 bases between. The CDR3 sequence is CASSEQVYEQYF. The CDR3 DNA sequence: TGTGCCAGCAGTGAACAGGTCTACGAGCAGTACTTC.

The CDR3 DNA follows: TGTGCCAGCAGACTCGGGACAGTTAGCAATCAGCCCCAGCATTTT. Translated: CASRLGTVSNQPQHF. The chain joins TRBV27 to TRBJ1-5; 7 bases align to TRBD1. The V and J ends lost 6 bases and 0 bases, in that order; junction bases with no gene match: 5. The CDR3 has 15 residues. Looked up from germline, CDR1 is MNHEY and CDR2 is SMNVEV (reference sequence).

V usage is TRBV5-1 and J usage is TRBJ1-1; tentative D call: TRBD1 (6 bases). The CDR3 consists of 14 residues. With 5 bases removed from V and 1 base from J, the gap between germline ends came to 12 bases. Germline values: CDR1 SGHRS, CDR2 YFSETQ. The CDR3 reads CASSYRAENTEAFF. The CDR3, as DNA: TGCGCCAGCAGTTACAGGGCCGAGAACACTGAAGCTTTCTTT.

The chain carries TRBV19 and TRBJ1-1; D ambiguous. V lost 3 bases, J lost 5 bases, and 10 bases lay in between. CDR3 length: 13 residues. Germline V gene data show CDR1 as LNHDA and CDR2 as SQIVND (reference sequence). CDR3 nucleotide sequence: TGTGCCAGTAGTATTGGTCTGGGGACTGAAGCTTTCTTT. This encodes CASSIGLGTEAFF.

The genes are TRBV5-1 and TRBJ2-1; no firm D call. The length of the CDR3 is 13 residues. The V end lost 0 bases, the J end lost 5 bases, and 6 bases lay between the germline ends. Germline V CDR1 and CDR2: SGHRS, YFSETQ. This CDR3 reads CASSLVQNNEQFF. CDR3 in DNA: TGCGCCAGCAGCTTGGTTCAGAACAATGAGCAGTTCTTC.

V usage is TRBV4-3 and J usage is TRBJ2-7; 8 nucleotides align to TRBD2. CDR3 size: 15 residues. The germline gives CDR1 LGHNA, CDR2 YSLEER. J lost 2 bases, V lost 1 base, and 4 bases had no gene match. The CDR3 reads CASSQGERGTYEQYF. CDR3 coding DNA: TGCGCCAGCAGCCAAGGGGAGCGGGGGACCTACGAGCAGTACTTC.

This clone appeared a single time. The chain uses TRBV7-9 and TRBJ1-3, with D possibly being TRBD1 (6 bases). The CDR3 is 15 amino acids. The germline V and J ends were trimmed by 2 bases and 0 bases, with 8 bases remaining between them. CDR1 and CDR2 (germline): SEHNR, FQNEAQ (reference sequence). Here the CDR3 reads CASSLNRASGNTIYF. DNA for the CDR3: TGTGCCAGCAGCTTAAACAGGGCCTCTGGAAACACCATATATTTT.

CDR3 in amino acids: CASSWRTGNSPLHF. The CDR3 bases are TGTGCCAGCAGTTGGCGGACGGGAAATTCACCCCTCCACTTT. This rearrangement joins TRBV6-2 or TRBV6-3 to TRBJ1-6; D is undetermined. V lost 4 bases and J 7 bases, leaving 11 bases between the germline ends. Germline V gene lookup returns CDR1 MNHEY and CDR2 SVGEGT. This CDR3 has 14 amino acids.

The rearrangement joins TRBV19 to TRBJ2-7; D call uncertain. Trimming stripped 5 bases from V and 3 bases from J, with 11 bases between. Looked up from germline, CDR1 is LNHDA and CDR2 is SQIVND (reference sequence). There are 13 residues in the CDR3. The CDR3 reads CASSPMGFYEQYF. CDR3 nucleotide sequence: TGTGCCAGTAGTCCAATGGGGTTCTACGAGCAGTACTTC. Using reference TRBV19 and TRBJ2-7 for the parts outside the CDR3, the full variable domain is DGGITQSPKYLFRKEGQNVTLSCEQNLNHDAMYWYRQDPGQGLRLIYYSQIVNDFQKGDIAEGYSVSREKKESFPLTVTSAQKNPTAFYLCASSPMGFYEQYFGPGTRLTVT.

This clone was recorded once. Here the CDR3 DNA reads TGTGCCAGCAGCCTGGGCACTAGTACGCGGGAGACCCAGTACTTC. This translates into CASSLGTSTRETQYF. V and J are TRBV5-4 and TRBJ2-5; possible D gene TRBD2, 5 bases. CDR1 and CDR2 (germline): SGHNT, YYREEE (reference sequence). V was trimmed by 4 bases and J by 5 bases, leaving 18 bases between them. This CDR3 comprises 15 residues.

On this clone itself: This sample also contains other DNA sequences that code for the same CDR3. V gene TRBV5-4 combines with J gene TRBJ1-4; D perhaps matches TRBD1 (5 bases). This CDR3 comprises 14 residues. Germline assignment: CDR1 SGHNT and CDR2 YYREEE (reference sequence). V lost 4 bases and J 8 bases, leaving 15 bases between the germline ends. CDR3 in amino acids: CASSLQGAAEKLFF. The CDR3 nucleotides are TGTGCCAGCAGCCTTCAAGGGGCCGCCGAAAAACTGTTTTTT. Drawing the rest from reference TRBV5-4 and TRBJ1-4, the complete variable domain is ETGVTQSPTHLIKTRGQQVTLRCSSQSGHNTVSWYQQALGQGPQFIFQYYREEENGRGNFPPRFSGLQFPNYSSELNVNALELDDSALYLCASSLQGAAEKLFFGSGTQLSVL.

This chain joins TRBV3-1 (or the pseudogene TRBV3-2) and TRBJ1-1; 7 positions agree with TRBD1. V was clipped by 4 bases and J by 2 bases; unmatched bases: 7. CDR1 LGHDT and CDR2 YNNKEL come from the germline V gene (reference sequence). The CDR3 contains 15 residues. CDR3 sequence: CASSPLGGGNTEAFF. The CDR3, as DNA: TGTGCCAGCAGCCCCCTAGGGGGCGGTAACACTGAAGCTTTCTTT.